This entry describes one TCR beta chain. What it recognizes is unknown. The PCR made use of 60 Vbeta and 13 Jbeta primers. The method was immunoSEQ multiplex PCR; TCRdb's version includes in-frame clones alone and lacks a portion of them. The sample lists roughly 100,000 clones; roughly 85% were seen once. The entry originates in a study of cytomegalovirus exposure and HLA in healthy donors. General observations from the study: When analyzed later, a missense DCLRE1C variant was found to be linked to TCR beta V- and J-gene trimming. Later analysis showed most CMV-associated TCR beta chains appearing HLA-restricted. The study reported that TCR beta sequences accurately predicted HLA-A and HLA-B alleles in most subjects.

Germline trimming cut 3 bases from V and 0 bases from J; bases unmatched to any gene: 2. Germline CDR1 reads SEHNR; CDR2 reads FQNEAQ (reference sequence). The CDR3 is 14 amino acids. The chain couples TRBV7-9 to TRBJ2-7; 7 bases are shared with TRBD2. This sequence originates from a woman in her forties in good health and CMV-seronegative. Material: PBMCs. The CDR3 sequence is CASSFAGASYEQYF. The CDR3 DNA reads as TGTGCCAGCAGCTTTGCGGGAGCCTCCTACGAGCAGTACTTC.